This TCR beta chain derives from a study of blood T cell repertoires in COVID-19. The wider study: Sites in the United States, Italy and Spain provided acute and convalescent COVID-19 samples. The cDNA or gDNA used as material had been derived from T cells, B-cell-depleted T cells, or PBMCs.

Sequencing used immunoSEQ multiplex PCR; TCRdb keeps in-frame clones, though not all of them. The top ten clones hold roughly 0.77% of a sample with 150,000 to 200,000 clones, about 88% of them seen once. Adults between about 18 and 95 years of age took part from about 24 US areas. Cohorts were determined from participant-reported clinical history. The V and J ends lost 6 bases and 5 bases, in that order; junction bases with no gene match: 6. The germline V gene encodes CDR1 LNHDA and CDR2 SQIVND (reference sequence). This CDR3 is 15 amino acids long. The chain has TRBV19 and TRBJ2-7, with 14 positions matching TRBD2. This TCR came from a woman aged 18-29 years who had recovered from COVID-19. Sequencing was performed on PBMCs or T cells enriched from blood (not recorded which). The CDR3: CASSVGTSGSHEQYF. CDR3 in DNA: TGTGCCAGTAGCGTCGGGACTAGCGGGAGTCACGAGCAGTACTTC.